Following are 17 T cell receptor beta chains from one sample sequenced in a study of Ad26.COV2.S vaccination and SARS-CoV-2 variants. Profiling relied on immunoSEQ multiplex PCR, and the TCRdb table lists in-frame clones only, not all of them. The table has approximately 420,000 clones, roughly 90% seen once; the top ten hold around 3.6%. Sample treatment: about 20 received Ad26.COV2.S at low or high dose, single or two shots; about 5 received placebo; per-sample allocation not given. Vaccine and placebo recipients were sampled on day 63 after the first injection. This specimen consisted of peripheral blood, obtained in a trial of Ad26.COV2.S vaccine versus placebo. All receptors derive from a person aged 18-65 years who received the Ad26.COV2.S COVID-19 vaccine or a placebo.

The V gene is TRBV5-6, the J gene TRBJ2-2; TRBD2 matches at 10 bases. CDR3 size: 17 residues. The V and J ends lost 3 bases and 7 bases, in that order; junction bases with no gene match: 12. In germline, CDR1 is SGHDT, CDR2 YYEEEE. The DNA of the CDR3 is TGTGCCAGCAGCTCCCGAGGAGCGGGGGGGCCCTTCGGGGAGCTGTTTTTT. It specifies CASSSRGAGGPFGELFF.

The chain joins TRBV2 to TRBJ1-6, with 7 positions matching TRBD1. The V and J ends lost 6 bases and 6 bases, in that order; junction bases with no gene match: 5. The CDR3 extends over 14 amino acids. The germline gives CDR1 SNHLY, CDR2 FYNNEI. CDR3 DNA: TGTGCCAGCAGACTCGGGACAGCTAATTCACCCCTCCACTTT. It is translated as CASRLGTANSPLHF.

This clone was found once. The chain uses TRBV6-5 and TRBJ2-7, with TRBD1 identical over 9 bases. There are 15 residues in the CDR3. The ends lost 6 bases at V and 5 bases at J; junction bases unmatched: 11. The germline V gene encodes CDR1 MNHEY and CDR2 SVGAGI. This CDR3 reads CASSTAGTGFHEQYF. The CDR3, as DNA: TGTGCCAGCAGCACTGCCGGGACAGGGTTTCACGAGCAGTACTTC.

CDR3 DNA: TGTGCCAGCAGCTTGGGGACAGGGGGGACCTACGAGCAGTACTTC. Protein product: CASSLGTGGTYEQYF. The chain combines TRBV5-6 with TRBJ2-7, with 10 bases that match TRBD1. The CDR3 runs to 15 residues. Germline CDR1 is SGHDT and CDR2 is YYEEEE. With 0 bases clipped from V and 2 bases from J, the junction kept 2 bases outside the gene matches.

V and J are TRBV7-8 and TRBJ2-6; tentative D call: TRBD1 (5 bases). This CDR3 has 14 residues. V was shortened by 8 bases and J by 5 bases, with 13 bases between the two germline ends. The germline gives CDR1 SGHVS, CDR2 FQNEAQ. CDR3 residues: CASWTRAWANVLTF. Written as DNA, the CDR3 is TGTGCCAGCTGGACCAGGGCGTGGGCCAACGTCCTGACTTTC. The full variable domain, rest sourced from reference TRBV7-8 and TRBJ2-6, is GAGVSQSPRYKVAKRGQDVALRCDPISGHVSLFWYQQALGQGPEFLTYFQNEAQLDKSGLPSDRFFAERPEGSVSTLKIQRTQQEDSAVYLCASWTRAWANVLTFGAGSRLTVL.

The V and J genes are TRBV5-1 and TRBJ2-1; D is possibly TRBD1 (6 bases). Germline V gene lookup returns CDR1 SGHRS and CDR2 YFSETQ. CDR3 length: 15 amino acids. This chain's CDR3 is CASAGATSSYNEQFF. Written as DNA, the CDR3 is TGCGCTTCAGCAGGGGCGACCAGCTCCTACAATGAGCAGTTCTTC.

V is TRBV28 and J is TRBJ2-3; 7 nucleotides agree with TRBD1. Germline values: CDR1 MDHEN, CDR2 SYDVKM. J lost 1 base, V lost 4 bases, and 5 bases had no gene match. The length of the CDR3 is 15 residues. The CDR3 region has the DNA TGTGCCAGCAGTTACAGGGGCTGGGGCACAGATACGCAGTATTTT. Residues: CASSYRGWGTDTQYF.

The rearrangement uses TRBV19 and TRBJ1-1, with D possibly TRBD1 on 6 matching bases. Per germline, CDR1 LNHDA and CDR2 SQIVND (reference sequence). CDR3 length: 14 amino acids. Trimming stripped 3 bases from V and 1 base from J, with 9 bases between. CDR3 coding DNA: TGTGCCAGTAGTATCAGGACAGCGAACACTGAAGCTTTCTTT. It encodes CASSIRTANTEAFF.

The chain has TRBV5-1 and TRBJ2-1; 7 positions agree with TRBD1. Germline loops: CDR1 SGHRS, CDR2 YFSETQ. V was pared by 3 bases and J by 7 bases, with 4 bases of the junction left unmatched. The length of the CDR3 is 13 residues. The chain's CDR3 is CASSSMTGNEQFF. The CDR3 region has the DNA TGCGCCAGCAGCTCTATGACAGGGAATGAGCAGTTCTTC.

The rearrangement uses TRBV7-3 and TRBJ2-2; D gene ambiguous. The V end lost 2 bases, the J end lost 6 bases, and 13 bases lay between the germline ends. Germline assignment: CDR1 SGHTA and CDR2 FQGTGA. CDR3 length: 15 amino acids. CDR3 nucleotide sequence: TGTGCCAGCAGCTTAGTCGGCGGTGGGGCCGGGGAGCTGTTTTTT. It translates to CASSLVGGGAGELFF.

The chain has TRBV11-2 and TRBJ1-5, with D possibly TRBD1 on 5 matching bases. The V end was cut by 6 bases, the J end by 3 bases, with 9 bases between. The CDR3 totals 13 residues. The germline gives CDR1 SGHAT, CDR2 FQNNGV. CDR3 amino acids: CASRSGSNQPQHF. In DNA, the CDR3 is TGTGCCAGCAGATCAGGGTCCAATCAGCCCCAGCATTTT.

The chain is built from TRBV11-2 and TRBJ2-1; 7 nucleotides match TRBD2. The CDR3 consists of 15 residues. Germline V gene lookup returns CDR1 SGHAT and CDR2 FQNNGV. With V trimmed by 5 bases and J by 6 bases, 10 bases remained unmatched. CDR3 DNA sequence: TGTGCCAGCAGCCCAGGACTAGTTGTTGGCAATGAGCAGTTCTTC. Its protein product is CASSPGLVVGNEQFF.

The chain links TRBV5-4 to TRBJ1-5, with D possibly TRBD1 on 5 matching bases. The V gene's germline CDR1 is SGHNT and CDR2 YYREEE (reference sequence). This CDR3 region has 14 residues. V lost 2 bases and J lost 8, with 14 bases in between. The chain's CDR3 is CASSFWGGLEPQHF. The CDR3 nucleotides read TGTGCCAGCAGCTTTTGGGGGGGTCTGGAGCCCCAGCATTTT. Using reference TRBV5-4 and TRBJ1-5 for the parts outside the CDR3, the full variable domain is ETGVTQSPTHLIKTRGQQVTLRCSSQSGHNTVSWYQQALGQGPQFIFQYYREEENGRGNFPPRFSGLQFPNYSSELNVNALELDDSALYLCASSFWGGLEPQHFGDGTRLSIL.

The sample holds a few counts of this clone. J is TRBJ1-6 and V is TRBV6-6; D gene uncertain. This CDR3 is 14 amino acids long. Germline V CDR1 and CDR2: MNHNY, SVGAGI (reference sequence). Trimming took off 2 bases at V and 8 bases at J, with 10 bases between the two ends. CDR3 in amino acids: CASSYGGEDSPLHF. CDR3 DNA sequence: TGTGCCAGCAGTTACGGAGGTGAAGATTCACCCCTCCACTTT.

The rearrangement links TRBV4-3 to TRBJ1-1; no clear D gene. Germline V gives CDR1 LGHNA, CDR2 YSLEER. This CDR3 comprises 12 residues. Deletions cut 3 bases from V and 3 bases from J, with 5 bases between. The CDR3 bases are TGCGCCAGCAGCCAGAGGGACACTGAAGCTTTCTTT. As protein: CASSQRDTEAFF.

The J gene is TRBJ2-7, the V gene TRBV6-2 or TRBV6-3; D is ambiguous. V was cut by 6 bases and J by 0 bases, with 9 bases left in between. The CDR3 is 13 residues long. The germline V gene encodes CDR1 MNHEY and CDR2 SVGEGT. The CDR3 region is CASSLFNSYEQYF. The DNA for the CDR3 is TGTGCCAGCAGCCTATTCAACTCCTACGAGCAGTACTTC.

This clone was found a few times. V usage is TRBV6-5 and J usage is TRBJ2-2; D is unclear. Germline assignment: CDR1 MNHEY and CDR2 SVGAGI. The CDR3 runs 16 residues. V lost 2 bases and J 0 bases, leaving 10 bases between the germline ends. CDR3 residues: CASSYRQLANTGELFF. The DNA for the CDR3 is TGTGCCAGCAGTTACCGGCAGCTCGCGAACACCGGGGAGCTGTTTTTT.